This T cell receptor beta chain was identified in a study of early T cells in non-severe SARS-CoV-2 infection. Study overall: Unpaired chains resulted from sequencing bulk RNA of unsorted whole blood. Study conclusions and caveats: Comparison of clonotypes with VDJdb favored anti-spike CD8 responses while missing private and CD4 specificities.

CDR1 and CDR2 from the germline V gene are KGHDR and SFDVKD. With 5 bases clipped from V and 5 bases from J, the junction kept 11 bases outside the gene matches. The CDR3 is 18 residues long. Attachment of unique molecular identifiers to individual cDNA molecules was performed. MiXCR, applied by TCRdb to the 5' RACE reads, yields one record per CDR3 protein. Among tens of thousands of distinct CDR3 sequences listed, 16% were seen once. This clonotype has ten or more counts. The target antigen is unknown. This TCR came from an adult who was a healthcare worker with PCR-confirmed SARS-CoV-2 infection or an uninfected control (not recorded which). The rearrangement links TRBV24-1 to TRBJ2-3; 14 nucleotides line up with TRBD2. Sequences were derived from whole blood, sampled at baseline. The CDR3 reads CATSGRPGLAGVGDTQYF. CDR3 coding DNA: TGTGCCACCAGTGGAAGACCGGGACTAGCGGGAGTCGGAGATACGCAGTATTTT.